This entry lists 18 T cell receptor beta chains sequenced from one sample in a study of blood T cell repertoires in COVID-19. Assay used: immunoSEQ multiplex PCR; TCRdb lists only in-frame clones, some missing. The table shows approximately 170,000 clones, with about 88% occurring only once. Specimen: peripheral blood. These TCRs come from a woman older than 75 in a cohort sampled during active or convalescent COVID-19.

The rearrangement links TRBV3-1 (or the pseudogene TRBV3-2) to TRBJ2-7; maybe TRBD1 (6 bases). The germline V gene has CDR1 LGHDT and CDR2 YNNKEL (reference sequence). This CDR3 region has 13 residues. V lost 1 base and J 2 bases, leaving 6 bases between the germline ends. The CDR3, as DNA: TGTGCCAGCAGCCAAGGGACAGCCTACGAGCAGTACTTC. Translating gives CASSQGTAYEQYF.

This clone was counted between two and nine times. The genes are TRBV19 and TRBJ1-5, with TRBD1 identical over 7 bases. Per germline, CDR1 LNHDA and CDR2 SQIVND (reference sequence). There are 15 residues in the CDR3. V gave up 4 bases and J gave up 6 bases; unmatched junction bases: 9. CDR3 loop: CASSTQTGPVQPQHF. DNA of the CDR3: TGTGCCAGTAGTACCCAGACAGGGCCCGTTCAGCCCCAGCATTTT.

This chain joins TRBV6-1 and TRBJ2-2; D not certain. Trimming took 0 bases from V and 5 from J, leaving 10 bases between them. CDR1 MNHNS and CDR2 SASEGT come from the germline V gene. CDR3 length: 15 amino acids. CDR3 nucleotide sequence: TGTGCCAGCAGTGAAGCGACATTCCCGACCGGGGAGCTGTTTTTT. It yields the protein CASSEATFPTGELFF.

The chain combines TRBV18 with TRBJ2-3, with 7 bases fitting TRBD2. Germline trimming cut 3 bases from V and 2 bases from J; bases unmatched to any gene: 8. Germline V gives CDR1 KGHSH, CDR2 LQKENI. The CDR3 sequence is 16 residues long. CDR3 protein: CASSPGEREITDTQYF. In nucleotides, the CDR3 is TGTGCCAGCTCACCTGGGGAGCGGGAAATCACAGATACGCAGTATTTT.

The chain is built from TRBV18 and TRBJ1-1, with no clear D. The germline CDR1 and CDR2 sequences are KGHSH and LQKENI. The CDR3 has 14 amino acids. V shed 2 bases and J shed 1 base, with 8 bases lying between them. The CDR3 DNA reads TGTGCCAGCTCACCAAAAGAGAAGAACACTGAAGCTTTCTTT. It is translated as CASSPKEKNTEAFF.

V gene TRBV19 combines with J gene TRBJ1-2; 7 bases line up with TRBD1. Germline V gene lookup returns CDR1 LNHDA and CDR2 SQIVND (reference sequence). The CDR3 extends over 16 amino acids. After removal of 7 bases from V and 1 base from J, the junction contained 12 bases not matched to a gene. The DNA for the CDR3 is TGTGCCAGTACCAGCCCCGGGACAGATATTAACTATGGCTACACCTTC. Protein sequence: CASTSPGTDINYGYTF. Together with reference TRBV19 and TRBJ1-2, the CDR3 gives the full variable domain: DGGITQSPKYLFRKEGQNVTLSCEQNLNHDAMYWYRQDPGQGLRLIYYSQIVNDFQKGDIAEGYSVSREKKESFPLTVTSAQKNPTAFYLCASTSPGTDINYGYTFGSGTRLTVV.

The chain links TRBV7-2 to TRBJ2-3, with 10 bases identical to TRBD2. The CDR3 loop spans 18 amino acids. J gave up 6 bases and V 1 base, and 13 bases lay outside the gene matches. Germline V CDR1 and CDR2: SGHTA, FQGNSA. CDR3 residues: CASSLDRGLATRPDTQYF. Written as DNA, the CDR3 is TGTGCCAGCAGCTTAGATAGGGGACTAGCGACCCGCCCGGATACGCAGTATTTT.

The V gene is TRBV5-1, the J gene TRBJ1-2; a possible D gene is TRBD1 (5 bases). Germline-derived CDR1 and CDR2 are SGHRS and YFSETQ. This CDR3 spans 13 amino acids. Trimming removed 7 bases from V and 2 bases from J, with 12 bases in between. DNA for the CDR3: TGCGCCAGCCAGGAAGGGGCGAACTATGGCTACACCTTC. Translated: CASQEGANYGYTF.

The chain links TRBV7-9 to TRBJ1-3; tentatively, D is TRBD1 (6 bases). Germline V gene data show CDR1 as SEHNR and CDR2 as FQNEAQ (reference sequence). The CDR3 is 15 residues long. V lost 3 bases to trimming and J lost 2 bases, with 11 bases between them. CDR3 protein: CASSFTGKPGNTIYF. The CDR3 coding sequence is TGTGCCAGCAGCTTCACAGGGAAACCTGGAAACACCATATATTTT.

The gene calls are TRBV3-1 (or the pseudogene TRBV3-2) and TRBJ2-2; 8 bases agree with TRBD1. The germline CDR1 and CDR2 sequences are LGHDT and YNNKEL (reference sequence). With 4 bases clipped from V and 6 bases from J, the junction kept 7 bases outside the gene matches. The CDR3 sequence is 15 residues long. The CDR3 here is CASSLRTGKAGELFF. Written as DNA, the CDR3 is TGTGCCAGCAGCCTTCGGACAGGGAAAGCCGGGGAGCTGTTTTTT.

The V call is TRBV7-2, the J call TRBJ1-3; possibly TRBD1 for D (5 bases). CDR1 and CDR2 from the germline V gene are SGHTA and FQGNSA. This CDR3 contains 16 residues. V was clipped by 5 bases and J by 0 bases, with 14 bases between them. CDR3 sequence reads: CASSQNGGYSGNTIYF. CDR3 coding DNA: TGTGCCAGCAGCCAAAACGGGGGATACTCTGGAAACACCATATATTTT. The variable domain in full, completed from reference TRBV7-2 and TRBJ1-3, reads GAGVSQSPSNKVTEKGKDVELRCDPISGHTALYWYRQSLGQGLEFLIYFQGNSAPDKSGLPSDRFSAERTGGSVSTLTIQRTQQEDSAVYLCASSQNGGYSGNTIYFGEGSWLTVV.

In nucleotides, the CDR3 is TGTGCCAGCCAACAGGGGTGGATGAACACTGAAGCTTTCTTT. It is translated as CASQQGWMNTEAFF. The chain is built from TRBV19 and TRBJ1-1; TRBD1 agrees at 7 bases. CDR3 length equals 14 residues. CDR1 and CDR2 (germline): LNHDA, SQIVND (reference sequence). V gave up 9 bases and J gave up 0 bases; unmatched junction bases: 7. The entire variable domain, with the rest obtained from reference TRBV19 and TRBJ1-1, is as follows: DGGITQSPKYLFRKEGQNVTLSCEQNLNHDAMYWYRQDPGQGLRLIYYSQIVNDFQKGDIAEGYSVSREKKESFPLTVTSAQKNPTAFYLCASQQGWMNTEAFFGQGTRLTVV.

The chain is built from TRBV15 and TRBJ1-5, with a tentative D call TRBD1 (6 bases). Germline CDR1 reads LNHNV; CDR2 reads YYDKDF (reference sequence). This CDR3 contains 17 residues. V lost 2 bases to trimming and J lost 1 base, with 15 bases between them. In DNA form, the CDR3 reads TGTGCCACCAGCAGACCGAAGGTTACAGGGAGCAATCAGCCCCAGCATTTT. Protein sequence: CATSRPKVTGSNQPQHF.

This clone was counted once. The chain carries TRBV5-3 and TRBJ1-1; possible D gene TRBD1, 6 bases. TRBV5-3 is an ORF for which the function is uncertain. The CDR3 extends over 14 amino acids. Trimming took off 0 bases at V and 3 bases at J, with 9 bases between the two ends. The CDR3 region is CARSLAGVDTEAFF. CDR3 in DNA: TGTGCCAGAAGCTTGGCAGGGGTTGACACTGAAGCTTTCTTT.

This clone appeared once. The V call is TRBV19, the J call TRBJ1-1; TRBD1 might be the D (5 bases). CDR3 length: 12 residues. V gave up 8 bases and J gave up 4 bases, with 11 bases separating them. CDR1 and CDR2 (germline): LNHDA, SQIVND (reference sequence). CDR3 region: CASLQGTTEAFF. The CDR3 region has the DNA TGTGCCAGTCTCCAGGGTACCACTGAAGCTTTCTTT.

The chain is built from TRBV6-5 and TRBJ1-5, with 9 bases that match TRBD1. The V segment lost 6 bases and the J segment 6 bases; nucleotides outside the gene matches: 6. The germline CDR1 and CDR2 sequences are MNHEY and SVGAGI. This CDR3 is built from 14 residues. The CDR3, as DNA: TGTGCCAGCAGCCCCGGACAGGGGAGTCAGCCCCAGCATTTT. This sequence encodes CASSPGQGSQPQHF.

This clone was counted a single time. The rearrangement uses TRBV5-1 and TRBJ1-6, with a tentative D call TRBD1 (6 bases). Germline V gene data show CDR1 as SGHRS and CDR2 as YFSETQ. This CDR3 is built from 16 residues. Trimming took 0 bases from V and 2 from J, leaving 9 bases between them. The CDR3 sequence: CASSLGQVPYNSPLHF. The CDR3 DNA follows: TGCGCCAGCAGCTTGGGACAGGTCCCCTATAATTCACCCCTCCACTTT.

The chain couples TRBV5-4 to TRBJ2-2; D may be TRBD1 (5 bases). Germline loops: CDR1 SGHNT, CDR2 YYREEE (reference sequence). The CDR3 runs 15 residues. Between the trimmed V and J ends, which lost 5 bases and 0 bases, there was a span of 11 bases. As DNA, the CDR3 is TGTGCCAGCAGTTCTATGACAGCGAACACCGGGGAGCTGTTTTTT. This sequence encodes CASSSMTANTGELFF.